These 14 T cell receptor beta chains were sequenced from one sample in a study of T cell changes during pregnancy in multiple sclerosis. This table comes from immunoSEQ multiplex PCR, and its TCRdb copy is limited to in-frame clones, with some not included. Of 45,000 to 55,000 clones listed, around 92% were seen once; the top ten hold around 0.91%. Here the sequenced sample was CD4+ T cells from peripheral blood mononuclear cells, taken in the second trimester of pregnancy. Every receptor here comes from a female donor in good health, enrolled as a control in a pregnancy study.

This clone occurred a few times. V usage is TRBV14 and J usage is TRBJ2-2, with TRBD1 matching over 10 bases. Germline V gene data show CDR1 as SGHDN and CDR2 as FVKESK. The CDR3 has 14 residues. The ends lost 4 bases at V and 7 bases at J; junction bases unmatched: 3. CDR3 amino acids: CASSRDRGIGELFF. As DNA, the CDR3 is TGTGCCAGCAGCCGGGACAGGGGAATCGGGGAGCTGTTTTTT.

This chain connects TRBV7-2 to TRBJ2-1; 14 bases match TRBD2. Germline lookup yields CDR1 SGHTA and CDR2 FQGNSA. With 5 bases clipped from V and 8 bases from J, the junction kept 8 bases outside the gene matches. The CDR3 covers 16 residues. The CDR3: CASSKAGTSGSYEQFF. As DNA, the CDR3 is TGTGCCAGCAGCAAAGCCGGGACTAGCGGGAGCTATGAGCAGTTCTTC.

The rearrangement uses TRBV29-1 and TRBJ1-2; 7 positions match TRBD1. The V gene end was trimmed by 3 bases and the J gene end by 0 bases; junction bases not matched to a gene: 7. From germline, CDR1 is SQVTM and CDR2 ANQGSEA. The CDR3 has 15 residues. The DNA of the CDR3 is TGCAGCGTTGACCCAAAGGGGGCGTCTAACTATGGCTACACCTTC. This encodes CSVDPKGASNYGYTF.

The chain has TRBV18 and TRBJ2-4, with 7 bases identical to TRBD1. Germline V gene data show CDR1 as KGHSH and CDR2 as LQKENI. The CDR3 has 14 amino acids. V was clipped by 3 bases and J by 5 bases; unmatched bases: 4. DNA of the CDR3: TGTGCCAGCTCACCTCCGGGACAGCAAAACATTCAGTACTTC. It encodes CASSPPGQQNIQYF.

The V call is TRBV19, the J call TRBJ1-1; 7 nucleotides match TRBD1. The CDR3 is 15 residues long. Trimming cost V 4 bases and J 0 bases; bases outside gene matches: 5. Germline CDR1 reads LNHDA; CDR2 reads SQIVND (reference sequence). DNA of the CDR3: TGTGCCAGTAGTAAACGGGGACAGATGAACACTGAAGCTTTCTTT. Amino acid sequence: CASSKRGQMNTEAFF. The variable domain in full, with the rest retrieved from reference TRBV19 and TRBJ1-1, is DGGITQSPKYLFRKEGQNVTLSCEQNLNHDAMYWYRQDPGQGLRLIYYSQIVNDFQKGDIAEGYSVSREKKESFPLTVTSAQKNPTAFYLCASSKRGQMNTEAFFGQGTRLTVV.

This CDR3 reads CASSMTGATGELFF. The CDR3 DNA reads as TGTGCCAGTAGTATGACAGGGGCGACCGGGGAGCTGTTTTTT. This chain uses TRBV19 with TRBJ2-2; 8 positions match TRBD1. CDR3 length: 14 residues. CDR1 is LNHDA and CDR2 is SQIVND in the germline V gene (reference sequence). The ends lost 3 bases at V and 5 bases at J; junction bases unmatched: 2.

The chain has TRBV7-2 and TRBJ2-7; TRBD2 aligns across 8 bases. The CDR3 covers 15 residues. Germline CDR1 reads SGHTA; CDR2 reads FQGNSA. Trimming removed 1 base from V and 6 bases from J; junction bases left unmatched: 8. The CDR3 DNA reads as TGTGCCAGCAGCTTAGGGGGGACTAGATTGGGCGAGCAGTACTTC. As protein: CASSLGGTRLGEQYF.

The V call is TRBV19, the J call TRBJ2-7; D perhaps matches TRBD2 (5 bases). Germline values: CDR1 LNHDA, CDR2 SQIVND (reference sequence). The V gene lost 10 bases and the J gene lost 3 bases, with 19 bases spanning the gap. This CDR3 is built from 14 residues. The DNA for the CDR3 is TGTGCCACCGCCCCGTACCGGGAAAACTACGAGCAGTACTTC. The encoded protein is CATAPYRENYEQYF.

This chain uses TRBV5-1 with TRBJ1-5; tentatively, D is TRBD1 (5 bases). Germline-derived CDR1 and CDR2 are SGHRS and YFSETQ. The CDR3 has 16 residues. V shed 0 bases and J shed 6 bases, with 16 bases lying between them. DNA for the CDR3: TGCGCCAGCAGCTTGGGGGGAGATCTCGGGGGTCAGCCCCAGCATTTT. Its protein is CASSLGGDLGGQPQHF.

The chain uses TRBV19 and TRBJ2-1; a weak D match, TRBD2 (5 bases). CDR1 is LNHDA and CDR2 is SQIVND in the germline V gene (reference sequence). The CDR3 contains 13 residues. Trimming left V 4 bases short and J 9 bases short, with 13 bases between. The DNA for the CDR3 is TGTGCCAGTAGTAAGGACGGGGAAAGTGAGCAGTTCTTC. Amino acids: CASSKDGESEQFF.

The V gene is TRBV9, the J gene TRBJ1-1; D remains unclear. CDR3 length: 14 amino acids. Germline CDR1 SGDLS, CDR2 YYNGEE. V lost 3 bases and J lost 6, with 15 bases in between. The DNA for the CDR3 is TGTGCCAGCAGCGCGGATCAGGTTGTAGCTGAAGCTTTCTTT. Residues: CASSADQVVAEAFF. The whole variable domain, filled in from reference TRBV9 and TRBJ1-1, reads DSGVTQTPKHLITATGQRVTLRCSPRSGDLSVYWYQQSLDQGLQFLIQYYNGEERAKGNILERFSAQQFPDLHSELNLSSLELGDSALYFCASSADQVVAEAFFGQGTRLTVV.

The chain recombines TRBV9 with TRBJ1-6; TRBD1 matches 7 bases. The CDR3 length is 14 residues. CDR1 and CDR2 from the germline V gene are SGDLS and YYNGEE. The J segment lost 5 bases and the V segment lost 3 bases, leaving 2 bases of the junction unmatched. In DNA, the CDR3 is TGTGCCAGCAGCGCGGGACAGAATAATTCACCCCTCCACTTT. Protein: CASSAGQNNSPLHF.

The chain employs TRBV9 and TRBJ2-7, with TRBD2 matching 11 bases. V was clipped by 0 bases and J by 3 bases; unmatched bases: 5. The CDR3 extends over 16 amino acids. The V gene's germline CDR1 is SGDLS and CDR2 YYNGEE. CDR3 region: CASSVGGTSGFYEQYF. The CDR3 DNA reads TGTGCCAGCAGCGTAGGGGGGACTAGCGGATTCTACGAGCAGTACTTC.

The rearrangement joins TRBV11-3 to TRBJ2-7, with D possibly being TRBD2 (6 bases). The CDR3 consists of 13 residues. V was pared by 3 bases and J by 6 bases, with 12 bases between. Germline V gives CDR1 SGHNT, CDR2 YENEEA. The CDR3 sequence is CASSLADGGEQYF. As DNA, the CDR3 is TGTGCCAGCAGCTTGGCGGACGGGGGCGAGCAGTACTTC.